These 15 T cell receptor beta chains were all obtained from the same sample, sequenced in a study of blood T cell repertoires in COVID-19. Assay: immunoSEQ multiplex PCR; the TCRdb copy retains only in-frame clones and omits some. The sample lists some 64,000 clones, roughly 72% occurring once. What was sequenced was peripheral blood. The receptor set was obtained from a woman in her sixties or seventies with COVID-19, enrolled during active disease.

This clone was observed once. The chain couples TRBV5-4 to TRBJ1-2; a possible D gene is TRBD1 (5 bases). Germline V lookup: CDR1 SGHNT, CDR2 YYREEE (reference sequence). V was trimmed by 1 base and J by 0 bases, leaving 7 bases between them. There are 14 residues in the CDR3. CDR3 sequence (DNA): TGTGCCAGCAGCTTGCTACAGGCTAACTATGGCTACACCTTC. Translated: CASSLLQANYGYTF. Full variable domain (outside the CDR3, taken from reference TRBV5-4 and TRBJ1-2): ETGVTQSPTHLIKTRGQQVTLRCSSQSGHNTVSWYQQALGQGPQFIFQYYREEENGRGNFPPRFSGLQFPNYSSELNVNALELDDSALYLCASSLLQANYGYTFGSGTRLTVV.

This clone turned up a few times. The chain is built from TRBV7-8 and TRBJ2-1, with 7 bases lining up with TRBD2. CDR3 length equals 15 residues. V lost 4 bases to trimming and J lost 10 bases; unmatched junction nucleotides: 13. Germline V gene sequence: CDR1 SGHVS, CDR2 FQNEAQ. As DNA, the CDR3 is TGTGCCAGCAGCTGGGGGACTACACGCTTAGGGGAGCAGTTCTTC. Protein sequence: CASSWGTTRLGEQFF.

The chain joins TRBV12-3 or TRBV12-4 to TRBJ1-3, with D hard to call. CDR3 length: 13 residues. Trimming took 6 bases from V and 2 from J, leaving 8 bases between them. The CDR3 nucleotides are TGTGCCAGCAGCCCTACCACTGGAAACACCATATATTTT. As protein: CASSPTTGNTIYF.

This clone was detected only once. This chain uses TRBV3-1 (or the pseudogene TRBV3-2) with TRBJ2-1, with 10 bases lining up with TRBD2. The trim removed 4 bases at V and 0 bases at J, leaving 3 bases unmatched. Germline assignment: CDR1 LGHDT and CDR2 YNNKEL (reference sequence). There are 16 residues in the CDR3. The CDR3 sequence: CASSRTSGSSYNEQFF. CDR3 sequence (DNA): TGTGCCAGCAGCCGGACTAGCGGATCCTCCTACAATGAGCAGTTCTTC.

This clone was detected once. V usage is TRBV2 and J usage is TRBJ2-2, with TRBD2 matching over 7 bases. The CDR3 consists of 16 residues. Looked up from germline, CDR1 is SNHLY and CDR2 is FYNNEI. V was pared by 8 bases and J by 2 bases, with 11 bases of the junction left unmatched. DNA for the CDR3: TGTGCCAGCGTGGAGGAGCCAGCGGGAAACACCGGGGAGCTGTTTTTT. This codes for CASVEEPAGNTGELFF.

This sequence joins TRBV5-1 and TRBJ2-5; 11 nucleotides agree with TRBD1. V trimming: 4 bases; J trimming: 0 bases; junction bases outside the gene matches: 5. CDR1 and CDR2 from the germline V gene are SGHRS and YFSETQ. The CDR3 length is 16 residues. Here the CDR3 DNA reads TGCGCCAGCAGCGGTGGGACAGGGGGGTACCAAGAGACCCAGTACTTC. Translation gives CASSGGTGGYQETQYF.

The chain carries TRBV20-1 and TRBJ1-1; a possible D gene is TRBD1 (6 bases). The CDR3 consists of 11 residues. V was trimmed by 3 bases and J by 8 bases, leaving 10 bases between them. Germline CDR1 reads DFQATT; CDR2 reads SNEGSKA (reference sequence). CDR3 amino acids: CSARRGGEAFF. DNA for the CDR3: TGCAGTGCTAGGAGGGGGGGGGAAGCTTTCTTT.

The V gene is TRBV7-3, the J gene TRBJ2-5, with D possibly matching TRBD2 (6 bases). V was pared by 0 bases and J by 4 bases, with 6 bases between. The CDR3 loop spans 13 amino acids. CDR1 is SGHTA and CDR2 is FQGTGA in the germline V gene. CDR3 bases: TGTGCCAGCAGCTTAACGGGAGGAGAGACCCAGTACTTC. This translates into CASSLTGGETQYF.

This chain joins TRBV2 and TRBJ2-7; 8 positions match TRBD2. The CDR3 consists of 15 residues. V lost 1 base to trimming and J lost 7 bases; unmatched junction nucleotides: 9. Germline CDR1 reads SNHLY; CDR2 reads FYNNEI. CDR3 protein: CASSEGFGGGLEQYF. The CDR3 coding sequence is TGTGCCAGCAGTGAAGGGTTTGGCGGGGGGCTTGAGCAGTACTTC.

CDR3 nucleotide sequence: TGCGCCAGCAGCTTGGCGTCGAGCACAGATACGCAGTATTTT. It is translated as CASSLASSTDTQYF. The J gene is TRBJ2-3, the V gene TRBV5-1; D unclear. Trimming removed 0 bases at V and 0 bases at J, with 5 bases between. The CDR3 has 14 amino acids. Germline CDR1 reads SGHRS; CDR2 reads YFSETQ.

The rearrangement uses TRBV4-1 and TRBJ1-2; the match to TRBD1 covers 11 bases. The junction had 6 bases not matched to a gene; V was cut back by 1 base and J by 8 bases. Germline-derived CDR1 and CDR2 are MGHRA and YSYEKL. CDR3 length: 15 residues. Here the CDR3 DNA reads TGCGCCAGCAGCCAAGCCGGACAGGGGGCGAGGGGCTACACCTTC. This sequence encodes CASSQAGQGARGYTF.

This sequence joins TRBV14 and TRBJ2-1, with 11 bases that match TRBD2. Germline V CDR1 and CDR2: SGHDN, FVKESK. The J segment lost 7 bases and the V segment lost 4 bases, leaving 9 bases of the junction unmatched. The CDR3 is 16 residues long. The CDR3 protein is CASSPPGLAVGNEQFF. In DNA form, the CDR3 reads TGTGCCAGCAGCCCGCCGGGACTAGCGGTCGGGAATGAGCAGTTCTTC.

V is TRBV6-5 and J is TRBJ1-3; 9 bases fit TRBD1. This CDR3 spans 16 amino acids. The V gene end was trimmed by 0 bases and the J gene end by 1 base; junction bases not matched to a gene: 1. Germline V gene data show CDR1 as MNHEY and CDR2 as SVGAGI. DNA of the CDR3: TGTGCCAGCAGTTACTCGACAGGGGGATCTGGAAACACCATATATTTT. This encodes CASSYSTGGSGNTIYF.

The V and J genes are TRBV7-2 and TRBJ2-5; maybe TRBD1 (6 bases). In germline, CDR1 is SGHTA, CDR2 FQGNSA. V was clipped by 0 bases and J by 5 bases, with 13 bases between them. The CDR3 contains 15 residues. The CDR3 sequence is CASSLAGADRETQYF. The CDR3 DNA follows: TGTGCCAGCAGCTTAGCGGGGGCGGATCGGGAGACCCAGTACTTC.

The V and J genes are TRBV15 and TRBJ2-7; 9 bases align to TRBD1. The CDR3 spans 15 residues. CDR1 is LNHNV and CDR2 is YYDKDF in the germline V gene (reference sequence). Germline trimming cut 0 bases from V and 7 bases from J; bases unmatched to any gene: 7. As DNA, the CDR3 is TGTGCCACCAGCAGAGATCCGACAGGGGGTAAAGAGCAGTACTTC. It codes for CATSRDPTGGKEQYF. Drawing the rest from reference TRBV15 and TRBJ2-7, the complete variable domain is DAMVIQNPRYQVTQFGKPVTLSCSQTLNHNVMYWYQQKSSQAPKLLFHYYDKDFNNEADTPDNFQSRRPNTSFCFLDIRSPGLGDTAMYLCATSRDPTGGKEQYFGPGTRLTVT.